The next 27 T cell receptor beta chains were all read from a single sample in a study of T cell repertoires in cytomegalovirus infection (dated by TCRdb to about 2019). For sequencing, an Illumina HiSeq 1500 was employed. TCRdb reworked the public reads: Q25 trimming with fastp, MiXCR clone assembly, productive beta chains retained. For every CDR3 protein sequence, its rows merge into one entry that carries the most common genes and DNA. This sample has about 250,000 distinct CDR3 sequences in its table, and over 15% of those were observed once. The top ten clonotypes cover about half of the sample. Sequenced material: CD8+ T cells from PBMCs. Receptors originate from a human donor in good health (CMV status not recorded). Some clones in this sample may be carry-over from other donors' samples.

A few counts support this clonotype. V and J are TRBV5-1 and TRBJ2-3; TRBD2 matches at 9 bases. This CDR3 region has 17 residues. The germline gives CDR1 SGHRS, CDR2 YFSETQ. V lost 2 bases, J lost 0 bases, and 7 bases stayed unmatched. Here the CDR3 reads CASSFLAGHSSTDTQYF. The CDR3 nucleotides are TGCGCCAGCAGCTTCCTAGCGGGGCATTCTAGCACAGATACGCAGTATTTT. Variable domain in full (rest from reference TRBV5-1 and TRBJ2-3): KAGVTQTPRYLIKTRGQQVTLSCSPISGHRSVSWYQQTPGQGLQFLFEYFSETQRNKGNFPGRFSGRQFSNSRSEMNVSTLELGDSALYLCASSFLAGHSSTDTQYFGPGTRLTVL.

The V call is TRBV19, the J call TRBJ1-1; 12 nucleotides align to TRBD1. CDR1 and CDR2 from the germline V gene are LNHDA and SQIVND (reference sequence). V lost 4 bases to trimming and J lost 3 bases; unmatched junction nucleotides: 3. The CDR3 covers 15 residues. The CDR3 here is CASSRDRGLDTEAFF. The DNA for the CDR3 is TGTGCCAGTAGTAGGGACAGGGGGCTTGACACTGAAGCTTTCTTT.

The chain has TRBV7-9 and TRBJ2-7, with D perhaps being TRBD1 or TRBD2 (6 bases each). The CDR3 is 16 amino acids. Trimming cost V 3 bases and J 1 base, with 16 bases left between them. The germline gives CDR1 SEHNR, CDR2 FQNEAQ (reference sequence). This CDR3 reads CASSLGSTGRSYEQYF. The DNA of the CDR3 is TGTGCCAGCAGCTTGGGTAGTACAGGGAGGTCCTACGAGCAGTACTTC.

The gene calls are TRBV19 and TRBJ1-1, with D unclear. Trimming cost V 5 bases and J 0 bases, with 10 bases left between them. The CDR3 is 14 residues long. Germline-derived CDR1 and CDR2 are LNHDA and SQIVND (reference sequence). CDR3 residues: CASSPSFMNTEAFF. CDR3 nucleotides: TGTGCCAGTAGTCCCTCGTTTATGAACACTGAAGCTTTCTTT.

In its sample, this clonotype was seen many times. The chain is built from TRBV2 and TRBJ2-5; D may match TRBD1 or TRBD2 (5 bases each). Deletions cut 7 bases from V and 5 bases from J, with 20 bases between. CDR1 is SNHLY, CDR2 FYNNEI, per germline. This CDR3 has 15 amino acids. DNA for the CDR3: TGTGCCAGCACTCCAATCTCGGGGCCCACCGAGACCCAGTACTTC. This gives the protein CASTPISGPTETQYF.

This clonotype was recorded at least ten times. The chain joins TRBV7-2 to TRBJ2-5; D not resolved. V lost 9 bases, J lost 0 bases, and 23 bases lay in between. CDR3 length: 17 residues. Germline-derived CDR1 and CDR2 are SGHTA and FQGNSA. DNA of the CDR3: TGTGCCAGGGAACTCCCCCTCCGAATAAAGTACCAAGAGACCCAGTACTTC. It is translated as CARELPLRIKYQETQYF.

This clonotype was detected ten times or more. The chain recombines TRBV28 with TRBJ2-7; 8 nucleotides agree with TRBD2. Germline V gene data show CDR1 as MDHEN and CDR2 as SYDVKM. This CDR3 has 14 residues. The V segment lost 7 bases and the J segment 1 base; nucleotides outside the gene matches: 6. In DNA form, the CDR3 reads TGTGCCAGCATTCGGGGGGGCCCTTCCTACGAGCAGTACTTC. Protein: CASIRGGPSYEQYF. Combining the CDR3 with reference TRBV28 and TRBJ2-7 gives the whole variable domain DVKVTQSSRYLVKRTGEKVFLECVQDMDHENMFWYRQDPGLGLRLIYFSYDVKMKEKGDIPEGYSVSREKKERFSLILESASTNQTSMYLCASIRGGPSYEQYFGPGTRLTVT.

As regards this clonotype: This sequence may be a read error, since a much larger clone differs from it by one base. V is TRBV12-3 or TRBV12-4 and J is TRBJ2-5; D might be TRBD1 (5 bases). This CDR3 has 18 amino acids. V shed 3 bases and J shed 0 bases, with 20 bases lying between them. The CDR3 DNA sequence: TGTGCCAGCAGTTTTTATGGGGCCGAGCTTCAGTACCAAGAGACCCAGTACTTC. It yields the protein CASSFYGAELQYQETQYF.

Many counts were recorded for this clonotype. The chain has TRBV4-3 and TRBJ2-5; TRBD2 aligns across 9 bases. The germline V gene encodes CDR1 LGHNA and CDR2 YSLEER. Unmatched junction bases numbered 0, after V lost 0 bases and J lost 1 base. The CDR3 totals 15 residues. The CDR3 DNA sequence: TGCGCCAGCAGCCAAGAGCGGGGGGGCCAAGAGACCCAGTACTTC. It translates to CASSQERGGQETQYF.

This sequence joins TRBV6-8 and TRBJ2-2, with TRBD1 as a possible D gene (5 bases). This CDR3 region has 15 residues. Germline-derived CDR1 and CDR2 are MNHGY and SAAAGT. Trimming pared 7 bases from V and 2 bases from J, leaving 14 bases between. Here the CDR3 DNA reads TGTGCCAGCATACTCTGGCAGGGAAACACCGGGGAGCTGTTTTTT. Protein product: CASILWQGNTGELFF.

This clonotype was counted between two and nine times. The chain links TRBV6-2 or TRBV6-3 to TRBJ2-1, with 7 bases aligning to TRBD1. There are 15 residues in the CDR3. Germline V gene data show CDR1 as MNHEY and CDR2 as SVGEGT. Unmatched junction bases numbered 5, after V lost 2 bases and J lost 4 bases. Here the CDR3 DNA reads TGTGCCAGCAGTTACGACAGGGAGTGGTACAATGAGCAGTTCTTC. Translated, it gives CASSYDREWYNEQFF.

The gene calls are TRBV13 and TRBJ2-1; D not certain. Trimming took 8 bases from V and 1 from J, leaving 12 bases between them. From germline, CDR1 is PRHDT and CDR2 FYEKMQ (reference sequence). CDR3 length: 14 amino acids. The CDR3 nucleotides are TGTGCCAGCCTTAACTCGATATCCTACAATGAGCAGTTCTTC. Amino acid sequence: CASLNSISYNEQFF.

This chain connects TRBV9 to TRBJ2-3; 7 bases fit TRBD2. This CDR3 contains 13 residues. V lost 5 bases to trimming and J lost 6 bases; unmatched junction nucleotides: 6. From germline, CDR1 is SGDLS and CDR2 YYNGEE. CDR3 nucleotides: TGTGCCAGCAGTGATGCGGGGGTCGATACGCAGTATTTT. It yields the protein CASSDAGVDTQYF.

This clonotype was seen more than once but under ten times. Sequence at one end of the junction differs from germline and may be a read error. The chain recombines TRBV4-1 with TRBJ1-1, with TRBD1 matching over 9 bases. Germline CDR1 reads MGHRA; CDR2 reads YSYEKL. This CDR3 has 19 amino acids. CDR3 residues: CASSQDWTGTGRWNTEAFF. The CDR3 DNA sequence: TGTGCCAGCAGCCAAGATTGGACCGGGACAGGGCGGTGGAACACTGAAGCTTTCTTT.

This clonotype has a count of ten or more. CDR3 sequence: CASSLTGLGFSYEQYF. CDR3 nucleotide sequence: TGTGCCAGCAGTTTAACGGGGCTAGGCTTCTCCTACGAGCAGTACTTC. The gene calls are TRBV27 and TRBJ2-7; D is tentatively TRBD1 or TRBD2 (5 bases each). The CDR3 runs to 16 residues. The V gene lost 2 bases and the J gene lost 0 bases, with 14 bases spanning the gap. CDR1 MNHEY and CDR2 SMNVEV come from the germline V gene (reference sequence).

The CDR3 DNA sequence: TGTGCCAGCAGCTCGGACATAAGCACAGATACGCAGTATTTT. Amino acid sequence: CASSSDISTDTQYF. V usage is TRBV7-9 and J usage is TRBJ2-3, with D possibly being TRBD1 (5 bases). V was cut by 4 bases and J by 0 bases, with 8 bases left in between. The CDR3 totals 14 residues. Germline lookup yields CDR1 SEHNR and CDR2 FQNEAQ (reference sequence).

With respect to this clonotype: With a much larger clone just one base away, this may be a read error. This chain connects TRBV27 to TRBJ2-1, with TRBD1 identical over 8 bases. The germline V gene has CDR1 MNHEY and CDR2 SMNVEV (reference sequence). The CDR3 has 14 residues. Written as DNA, the CDR3 is TGTGACAGCAGACAGGGGACAATCTACAATGAGCAGTTCTTC. Its protein is CDSRQGTIYNEQFF.

The chain carries TRBV7-9 and TRBJ1-4; 9 bases are a match to TRBD1. V was clipped by 5 bases and J by 5 bases; unmatched bases: 6. The CDR3 is 15 amino acids. Germline V gene lookup returns CDR1 SEHNR and CDR2 FQNEAQ (reference sequence). The CDR3 nucleotides are TGTGCCAGCAGCCATATAGGGACAGGGAATGAAAAACTGTTTTTT. Translated: CASSHIGTGNEKLFF.

This chain connects TRBV2 to TRBJ2-6; D is unresolved. Looked up from germline, CDR1 is SNHLY and CDR2 is FYNNEI. The ends were cut back, 3 bases at V and 9 bases at J, with 9 bases in the middle. The CDR3 has 13 amino acids. The CDR3 DNA follows: TGTGCCAGCAGTGAGGCGTATGGCAACGTCCTGACTTTC. This translates into CASSEAYGNVLTF.

The chain employs TRBV14 and TRBJ2-1; TRBD2 aligns across 8 bases. V lost 4 bases and J lost 4; bases outside the gene matches: 9. CDR1 and CDR2 from the germline V gene are SGHDN and FVKESK. This CDR3 comprises 16 residues. CDR3 region: CASSLLAGEIYNEQFF. CDR3 nucleotides: TGTGCCAGCAGCCTCCTAGCGGGTGAAATATACAATGAGCAGTTCTTC.

This clonotype has a count of ten or more. This chain uses TRBV7-2 with TRBJ2-7; weak D call: TRBD2 (6 bases). This CDR3 has 15 amino acids. Germline CDR1 is SGHTA and CDR2 is FQGNSA. V was clipped by 6 bases and J by 0 bases, with 15 bases between them. The CDR3 DNA is TGTGCCAGCAGTCTAGGGAGGCAGCCCTCCTACGAGCAGTACTTC. It specifies CASSLGRQPSYEQYF. Supplemented by reference TRBV7-2 and TRBJ2-7, the full variable domain reads GAGVSQSPSNKVTEKGKDVELRCDPISGHTALYWYRQSLGQGLEFLIYFQGNSAPDKSGLPSDRFSAERTGGSVSTLTIQRTQQEDSAVYLCASSLGRQPSYEQYFGPGTRLTVT.

This clonotype has a handful of counts. This chain links TRBV4-1 with TRBJ2-7; 10 bases map to TRBD1. The ends lost 1 base at V and 2 bases at J; junction bases unmatched: 2. The CDR3 is 15 residues long. Germline V gene sequence: CDR1 MGHRA, CDR2 YSYEKL. The CDR3 reads CASSQGGQGAYEQYF. CDR3 sequence (DNA): TGCGCCAGCAGCCAAGGTGGACAGGGGGCCTACGAGCAGTACTTC.

The chain couples TRBV20-1 to TRBJ1-3; no reliable D call. The V gene's germline CDR1 is DFQATT and CDR2 SNEGSKA (reference sequence). V lost 5 bases and J lost 4, with 6 bases in between. The CDR3 totals 11 residues. The CDR3 nucleotides read TGCAGTGCTTCTTACGGAAACACCATATATTTT. Amino acids: CSASYGNTIYF.

This clonotype has more than one count but fewer than ten. The chain carries TRBV5-4 and TRBJ2-1, with D perhaps TRBD1 or TRBD2 (5 bases each). This CDR3 spans 18 amino acids. V lost 0 bases, J lost 1 base, and 17 bases lay in between. The germline CDR1 and CDR2 sequences are SGHNT and YYREEE (reference sequence). In DNA, the CDR3 is TGTGCCAGCAGCTTGGGGCTATCAGGGACCCGATCCTACAATGAGCAGTTCTTC. It codes for CASSLGLSGTRSYNEQFF.

The chain has TRBV5-4 and TRBJ2-3, with D tentatively TRBD1 (6 bases). Germline values: CDR1 SGHNT, CDR2 YYREEE (reference sequence). This CDR3 region has 14 residues. The V gene lost 3 bases and the J gene lost 4 bases, with 12 bases spanning the gap. Written as DNA, the CDR3 is TGTGCCAGCAGCTGGGGGCAGGGATCAGATACGCAGTATTTT. It translates to CASSWGQGSDTQYF.

V usage is TRBV25-1 and J usage is TRBJ2-7; D tentatively reads TRBD1 or TRBD2 (5 bases each). CDR1 and CDR2 (germline): MGHDK, SYGVNS. Deletions cut 0 bases from V and 5 bases from J, with 20 bases between. This CDR3 is 17 amino acids long. CDR3 amino acids: CASSEYFRDRLMDEQYF. The CDR3 DNA is TGTGCCAGCAGTGAATATTTTAGGGACCGTCTTATGGACGAGCAGTACTTC.

This sequence joins TRBV7-8 and TRBJ2-7; D is ambiguous. Looked up from germline, CDR1 is SGHVS and CDR2 is FQNEAQ. The length of the CDR3 is 13 residues. V was pared by 10 bases and J by 0 bases, with 13 bases between. The CDR3 DNA is TGTGCCACCTCAGTGACCAACTCCTACGAGCAGTACTTC. It translates to CATSVTNSYEQYF.